What follows are 32 T cell receptor beta chains derived from one specimen sequenced in a study of blood T cells in healthy people across ages. Then a second PCR, running roughly 7 to 11 cycles, was carried out with a sample-barcoded 5' primer and a J-beta primer mix. TCRdb itself ran the 5' RACE reads through MiXCR, one entry per CDR3 protein. The sample yields some 1.8 million distinct CDR3 sequences, more than 35% seen once. Input material: blood. These receptors were collected from a human donor in good health.

J is TRBJ2-7 and V is TRBV5-1, with 10 bases aligning to TRBD1. This CDR3 is 15 amino acids long. The germline V gene has CDR1 SGHRS and CDR2 YFSETQ. J was trimmed by 2 bases and V by 0 bases; bases with no gene match: 2. The CDR3 DNA reads as TGCGCCAGCAGCTTGGACGGACAGGGGGCCTACGAGCAGTACGTC. Its protein product is CASSLDGQGAYEQYV.

This clonotype was picked up a small number of times. The rearrangement joins TRBV4-1 to TRBJ2-7; D is ambiguous. Germline-derived CDR1 and CDR2 are MGHRA and YSYEKL. V was trimmed by 4 bases and J by 1 base, leaving 11 bases between them. The CDR3 contains 14 residues. This chain's CDR3 is CASSPLGNSYEQYF. DNA for the CDR3: TGCGCCAGCAGCCCGTTAGGAAATTCCTACGAGCAGTACTTC.

This clonotype came up once. The V and J genes are TRBV29-1 and TRBJ1-1; D perhaps matches TRBD1 (6 bases). V lost 2 bases to trimming and J lost 4 bases, with 8 bases between them. Germline V gene lookup returns CDR1 SQVTM and CDR2 ANQGSEA. This CDR3 is built from 12 residues. The CDR3 DNA reads as TGCAGCGTTGAACGAGGGGGCACTGAAGCTTTCTTT. Protein product: CSVERGGTEAFF. Looking up the rest from reference TRBV29-1 and TRBJ1-1 gives the full variable domain: SAVISQKPSRDICQRGTSLTIQCQVDSQVTMMFWYRQQPGQSLTLIATANQGSEATYESGFVIDKFPISRPNLTFSTLTVSNMSPEDSSIYLCSVERGGTEAFFGQGTRLTVV.

This clonotype was seen a few times. The chain uses TRBV9 and TRBJ1-2; maybe TRBD1 (6 bases). Germline loops: CDR1 SGDLS, CDR2 YYNGEE. The V gene lost 4 bases and the J gene lost 3 bases, with 25 bases spanning the gap. The CDR3 runs to 18 residues. CDR3 nucleotide sequence: TGTGCCAGCAGCACAAACGAACGGAACAGGGAAAGGGACTATGGCTACACCTTC. Its translation: CASSTNERNRERDYGYTF.

The CDR3 sequence: CASKGTGVSTDTQYF. The CDR3 DNA sequence: TGTGCCAGCAAGGGGACAGGGGTTTCCACAGATACGCAGTATTTT. J is TRBJ2-3 and V is TRBV2, with TRBD1 matching 10 bases. Trimming at V came to 7 bases and at J to 2 bases, leaving 6 bases not matched to a gene. Germline CDR1 SNHLY, CDR2 FYNNEI. There are 15 residues in the CDR3.

This chain links TRBV20-1 with TRBJ1-2; a weak D match, TRBD1 (5 bases). CDR3 length equals 13 residues. Trimming cost V 2 bases and J 4 bases, with 11 bases left between them. The germline V gene has CDR1 DFQATT and CDR2 SNEGSKA (reference sequence). The CDR3 spells CSARSGMAYGYTF. The CDR3 DNA is TGCAGTGCTAGATCAGGGATGGCCTATGGCTACACCTTC.

This clonotype has ten or more counts. The V and J genes are TRBV4-2 and TRBJ2-3; 10 nucleotides agree with TRBD2. The germline CDR1 and CDR2 sequences are LGHNA and YNFKEQ. With V trimmed by 0 bases and J by 4 bases, 1 base remained unmatched. The CDR3 spans 15 residues. DNA of the CDR3: TGTGCCAGCAGCCAAGATAGCGGGGGGCCAGATACGCAGTATTTT. This gives the protein CASSQDSGGPDTQYF.

As concerns this clonotype: Compared with germline, one end of the junction differs, possibly owing to a read error. The J gene is TRBJ2-3, the V gene TRBV12-3 or TRBV12-4, with TRBD2 identical over 9 bases. This CDR3 has 15 residues. This chain's CDR3 is CASSWRGGGTDAQYF. The CDR3 DNA reads TGTGCCAGCAGTTGGCGGGGGGGCGGGACAGATGCGCAGTATTTT.

This clonotype has only a few counts. This sequence joins TRBV7-3 and TRBJ1-1; D is perhaps TRBD1 (5 bases). The CDR3 sequence is 15 residues long. In germline, CDR1 is SGHTA, CDR2 FQGTGA. V gave up 1 base and J gave up 0 bases, with 9 bases separating them. The CDR3 loop reads CASSLRQGLNTEAFF. The DNA for the CDR3 is TGTGCCAGCAGCTTAAGGCAGGGTTTGAACACTGAAGCTTTCTTT.

This clonotype showed up just a few times. The genes are TRBV20-1 and TRBJ2-1, with 8 positions matching TRBD2. Germline-derived CDR1 and CDR2 are DFQATT and SNEGSKA (reference sequence). The CDR3 runs 16 residues. Germline trimming cut 1 base from V and 0 bases from J; bases unmatched to any gene: 5. The CDR3 region is CSARVSGASSYNEQFF. CDR3 in DNA: TGCAGTGCTAGAGTTAGCGGGGCCAGCTCCTACAATGAGCAGTTCTTC.

This clonotype was detected ten times or more. The CDR3 here is CASSFAGNYGYTF. CDR3 coding DNA: TGCGCCAGCAGCTTTGCAGGGAACTATGGCTACACCTTC. This rearrangement joins TRBV5-1 to TRBJ1-2; D is possibly TRBD1 (5 bases). V shed 2 bases and J shed 2 bases, with 7 bases lying between them. Germline assignment: CDR1 SGHRS and CDR2 YFSETQ. This CDR3 contains 13 residues.

With regard to this clonotype: The junction departs from germline at one end; a sequencing error may be responsible. This chain connects TRBV5-1 to TRBJ1-2, with 11 bases matching TRBD1. The germline CDR1 and CDR2 sequences are SGHRS and YFSETQ. The CDR3 is 14 amino acids. CDR3 sequence: CACSWTGGESGYTF. CDR3 in DNA: TGCGCCTGCAGCTGGACAGGGGGCGAGAGTGGCTACACCTTC.

The rearrangement links TRBV5-4 to TRBJ2-1; the D call may be TRBD1 or TRBD2 (5 bases each). The CDR3 has 15 residues. The V end was cut by 4 bases, the J end by 3 bases, with 14 bases between. Germline V CDR1 and CDR2: SGHNT, YYREEE (reference sequence). This CDR3 reads CASSKGPQVYNEQFF. The CDR3 DNA reads as TGTGCCAGCAGCAAGGGACCGCAGGTCTACAATGAGCAGTTCTTC.

The V gene is TRBV11-2, the J gene TRBJ2-7, with D possibly being TRBD1 (5 bases). In germline, CDR1 is SGHAT, CDR2 FQNNGV. The CDR3 loop spans 16 amino acids. V was clipped by 0 bases and J by 3 bases, with 15 bases between them. In DNA, the CDR3 is TGTGCCAGCAGCTTAGACTCAGGGAAAATGGGCTACGAGCAGTACTTC. Its translation: CASSLDSGKMGYEQYF.

As for this clonotype: A junction boundary mismatches the germline segment, possibly from a read error. The chain links TRBV19 to TRBJ1-1; tentatively, D is TRBD1 (6 bases). Looked up from germline, CDR1 is LNHDA and CDR2 is SQIVND (reference sequence). The CDR3 extends over 17 amino acids. CDR3 in amino acids: CASSIGNPRDMNTEACF. As DNA, the CDR3 is TGTGCCAGTAGTATAGGAAACCCTCGGGACATGAACACTGAAGCTTGCTTT.

The V gene is TRBV4-2, the J gene TRBJ2-4, with 11 positions matching TRBD1. V lost 5 bases and J lost 13; bases outside the gene matches: 10. Germline V CDR1 and CDR2: LGHNA, YNFKEQ. The CDR3 has 14 residues. The CDR3 sequence is CASSSDRGRLEQYF. The CDR3 nucleotides are TGTGCCAGCAGCTCGGACAGGGGGCGCCTAGAGCAGTACTTC.

The J gene is TRBJ1-1, the V gene TRBV28, with TRBD1 matching 7 bases. Germline assignment: CDR1 MDHEN and CDR2 SYDVKM. J was trimmed by 0 bases and V by 6 bases; bases with no gene match: 10. The CDR3 consists of 16 residues. CDR3 DNA sequence: TGTGCCAGCAGGCTATTGACAGGGAAGATGAACACTGAAGCTTTCTTT. The encoded protein is CASRLLTGKMNTEAFF.

In this sample, this clonotype turned up many times. The chain joins TRBV27 to TRBJ2-7; 7 bases map to TRBD1. Germline-derived CDR1 and CDR2 are MNHEY and SMNVEV (reference sequence). Trimming took 1 base from V and 4 from J; bases not matched to a gene: 4. The CDR3 covers 14 residues. The CDR3 DNA reads as TGTGCCAGCAGTTTATTGGGCAGGGGGTACGAGCAGTACTTC. Its protein is CASSLLGRGYEQYF.

This rearrangement joins TRBV7-2 to TRBJ2-7, with TRBD2 matching over 9 bases. The junction had 8 bases not matched to a gene; V was cut back by 5 bases and J by 0 bases. CDR1 and CDR2 (germline): SGHTA, FQGNSA. There are 16 residues in the CDR3. CDR3 sequence reads: CASSRPTSGASYEQYF. The CDR3 coding sequence is TGTGCCAGCAGCCGACCGACTAGCGGAGCCTCCTACGAGCAGTACTTC.

This chain links TRBV2 with TRBJ2-7, with unresolved D. V lost 8 bases to trimming and J lost 2 bases, with 10 bases between them. Germline loops: CDR1 SNHLY, CDR2 FYNNEI. The CDR3 sequence is 12 residues long. CDR3 loop: CASWLQTYEQYF. CDR3 nucleotide sequence: TGTGCCAGCTGGTTACAGACCTACGAGCAGTACTTC.

The V call is TRBV7-2, the J call TRBJ1-2; D is possibly TRBD1 (5 bases). CDR3 length: 16 residues. CDR1 and CDR2 (germline): SGHTA, FQGNSA. Trimming took 1 base from V and 2 from J, leaving 14 bases between them. CDR3: CASSLGGGDYNYGYTF. The CDR3 DNA reads TGTGCCAGCAGCTTAGGGGGAGGGGACTACAACTATGGCTACACCTTC.

This clonotype has just a few counts. The chain joins TRBV6-6 to TRBJ2-7; 7 nucleotides match TRBD1. The V gene end was trimmed by 7 bases and the J gene end by 9 bases; junction bases not matched to a gene: 12. The CDR3 sequence is 13 residues long. The germline V gene has CDR1 MNHNY and CDR2 SVGAGI (reference sequence). CDR3 DNA: TGTGCCAGCACCCCCGGGACAGCTATGGGGCAGTACTTC. Its translation is CASTPGTAMGQYF.

The CDR3 nucleotides are TGCAGTGACTACAGGGTTGGGGCCTATGGCTACACCTTC. Translated: CSDYRVGAYGYTF. The chain links TRBV20-1 to TRBJ1-2, with D possibly being TRBD1 (6 bases). The CDR3 is made up of 13 amino acids. The germline CDR1 and CDR2 sequences are DFQATT and SNEGSKA (reference sequence). Trimming removed 7 bases at V and 4 bases at J, with 16 bases between.

The chain uses TRBV7-9 and TRBJ2-2; D might be TRBD1 (6 bases). The CDR3 length is 16 residues. Germline lookup yields CDR1 SEHNR and CDR2 FQNEAQ (reference sequence). V was cut by 4 bases and J by 6 bases, with 18 bases left in between. The CDR3 loop reads CASSWPPRQEAGELFF. CDR3 coding DNA: TGTGCCAGCAGCTGGCCCCCGAGACAGGAGGCCGGGGAGCTGTTTTTT.

This clonotype has only a few counts. The chain links TRBV6-5 to TRBJ2-5; 11 bases map to TRBD2. Germline V CDR1 and CDR2: MNHEY, SVGAGI. This CDR3 spans 19 amino acids. Germline trimming cut 2 bases from V and 5 bases from J; bases unmatched to any gene: 16. The CDR3 region is CASSYQAASGGLKRETQYF. In DNA, the CDR3 is TGTGCCAGCAGTTACCAGGCCGCTAGCGGGGGGTTGAAGCGTGAGACCCAGTACTTC.

This chain links TRBV28 with TRBJ1-3; D gene ambiguous. Germline loops: CDR1 MDHEN, CDR2 SYDVKM. This CDR3 comprises 13 residues. With 3 bases removed from V and 9 bases from J, the gap between germline ends came to 12 bases. This CDR3 reads CASSLPGSGTIYF. The CDR3 bases are TGTGCCAGCAGTTTGCCGGGCAGTGGCACCATATATTTT.

The chain is built from TRBV20-1 and TRBJ2-7, with unresolved D. The V gene's germline CDR1 is DFQATT and CDR2 SNEGSKA (reference sequence). The length of the CDR3 is 11 residues. Trimming stripped 6 bases from V and 3 bases from J, with 9 bases between. CDR3 loop: CSAHLGYEQYF. The DNA for the CDR3 is TGCAGTGCCCACCTCGGCTACGAGCAGTACTTC.

This clonotype turned up a few times. The V call is TRBV7-2, the J call TRBJ2-6; D call uncertain. The germline V gene encodes CDR1 SGHTA and CDR2 FQGNSA. CDR3 length equals 16 residues. Trimming took 2 bases from V and 0 from J, leaving 8 bases between them. The CDR3 DNA sequence: TGTGCCAGCAGCTTAAGTCCGGACTCTGGGGCCAACGTCCTGACTTTC. It yields the protein CASSLSPDSGANVLTF. Supplemented by reference TRBV7-2 and TRBJ2-6, the full variable domain reads GAGVSQSPSNKVTEKGKDVELRCDPISGHTALYWYRQSLGQGLEFLIYFQGNSAPDKSGLPSDRFSAERTGGSVSTLTIQRTQQEDSAVYLCASSLSPDSGANVLTFGAGSRLTVL.

The J gene is TRBJ2-1, the V gene TRBV15; tentative D call: TRBD1 (5 bases). Germline assignment: CDR1 LNHNV and CDR2 YYDKDF (reference sequence). The CDR3 sequence is 13 residues long. Trimming left V 6 bases short and J 7 bases short, with 13 bases between. The CDR3 here is CATREGVDNEQFF. For the CDR3, the DNA is TGTGCCACCAGGGAAGGGGTGGATAATGAGCAGTTCTTC. Combining the CDR3 with reference TRBV15 and TRBJ2-1 gives the whole variable domain DAMVIQNPRYQVTQFGKPVTLSCSQTLNHNVMYWYQQKSSQAPKLLFHYYDKDFNNEADTPDNFQSRRPNTSFCFLDIRSPGLGDTAMYLCATREGVDNEQFFGPGTRLTVL.

The chain combines TRBV19 with TRBJ1-5; D is uncertain. CDR1 and CDR2 from the germline V gene are LNHDA and SQIVND (reference sequence). V was clipped by 4 bases and J by 0 bases, with 10 bases between them. This CDR3 is built from 15 residues. The CDR3 loop reads CASSTGHYSNQPQHF. The CDR3 bases are TGTGCCAGTAGTACCGGCCACTATAGCAATCAGCCCCAGCATTTT.

The chain has TRBV14 and TRBJ2-3; D unresolved. The CDR3 has 19 amino acids. The V gene lost 1 base and the J gene lost 0 bases, with 20 bases spanning the gap. CDR1 and CDR2 from the germline V gene are SGHDN and FVKESK. CDR3 in amino acids: CASSQGKGTVMASTDTQYF. For the CDR3, the DNA is TGTGCCAGCAGCCAAGGCAAGGGAACCGTTATGGCTAGCACAGATACGCAGTATTTT. The full variable domain, rest sourced from reference TRBV14 and TRBJ2-3, is EAGVTQFPSHSVIEKGQTVTLRCDPISGHDNLYWYRRVMGKEIKFLLHFVKESKQDESGMPNNRFLAERTGGTYSTLKVQPAELEDSGVYFCASSQGKGTVMASTDTQYFGPGTRLTVL.

The V and J genes are TRBV12-3 or TRBV12-4 and TRBJ2-1; the match to TRBD1 covers 7 bases. CDR3 length equals 15 residues. The V segment lost 7 bases and the J segment 8 bases; nucleotides outside the gene matches: 14. The CDR3 bases are TGTGCCAGCATTTATGAGGGGGCCCTTCGGTATGAGCAGTTCTTC. Translating gives CASIYEGALRYEQFF.